The clone carrying this T cell receptor (beta chain) appeared once. Its cognate antigen is unknown. Using immunoSEQ multiplex PCR, the repertoire was profiled, and TCRdb retains in-frame clones only, with some absent. The sample includes about 130,000 clones, over 75% of them seen just once. The source of the sample is a study of T cell responses to AZD1222 COVID-19 vaccine. Study observations and caveats: Only six AZD1222 recipients tested seropositive at baseline.

Germline CDR1 LGHDT, CDR2 YNNKEL (reference sequence). Trimming cost V 5 bases and J 5 bases, with 11 bases left between them. The CDR3 loop spans 13 amino acids. Sequences were derived from peripheral blood, sampled 28 days after the second AZD1222 dose. The V call is TRBV3-1 (or the pseudogene TRBV3-2), the J call TRBJ2-3, with D perhaps TRBD2 (5 bases). The sequence was obtained from an adult who received the AZD1222 COVID-19 vaccine. CDR3 nucleotides: TGTGCCAGCAGCGCCCTAGCAGGAGATACGCAGTATTTT. The encoded protein is CASSALAGDTQYF.